The T cell receptor beta chain described here comes from a study of identical twins. Study-wide points: Potential partial confounding of zero-insertion analyses by invariant MAIT and iNKT cells was noted. Alpha sequences that were out-of-frame and twin-shared showed an excess of low generation probability.

TCRdb ran MiXCR on the 5' RACE reads and lists one entry per CDR3 protein. The sample shows roughly 1.6 million distinct CDR3 sequences, around 29% of them seen only once. Healthy Caucasians, and only they, were the donors. V dropped 3 bases and J dropped 7 bases, with 16 bases sitting between them. Looked up from germline, CDR1 is MNHEY and CDR2 is SMNVEV (reference sequence). This CDR3 is built from 14 residues. About this clonotype: Antigen unknown.

This sequence joins TRBV27 and TRBJ2-7; TRBD2 is a possible D gene (5 bases). The source is a newborn girl in good health. Sample: cord blood. Written as DNA, the CDR3 is TGTGCCAGCAGTTTTGGCCCCCTCGAGGGAGAGCAGTACTTC. Translating it yields CASSFGPLEGEQYF.